This T cell receptor beta chain was captured in a study of cytomegalovirus exposure and HLA in healthy donors. Turning to the study itself: In an early release, HLA-typed donors contributed 77 million or so unique TCR sequences.

Study results and limitations: Likely technical artifact: a cluster of highly shared sequence variants.

A note on this clone: Its antigen is unknown.

Vbeta (60) and Jbeta (13) primers were used in the PCR. TCRdb's copy holds only in-frame clones and misses some; the assay was immunoSEQ multiplex PCR. The sample records over 150,000 clones, approximately 79% being singletons. CDR3 length: 11 residues. The junction had 0 bases not matched to a gene; V was cut back by 5 bases and J by 6 bases. Germline V gives CDR1 GTSNPN, CDR2 SVGIG (reference sequence). The receptor comes from a man aged 40-49 years in good health and CMV-seronegative. The chain couples TRBV30 to TRBJ2-4; the match to TRBD1 covers 8 bases. Sequenced: PBMCs. The CDR3 reads CAWGTGNIQYF. The CDR3 region has the DNA TGTGCCTGGGGGACAGGAAACATTCAGTACTTC.